This entry is about one TCR beta chain. TCRdb keeps only in-frame clones here, not all; method: immunoSEQ multiplex PCR. Among more than 80,000 clones listed, more than 85% were seen once. This CDR3 has 14 amino acids. Germline-derived CDR1 and CDR2 are MNHNY and SVGAGI (reference sequence). Deletions cut 0 bases from V and 3 bases from J, with 8 bases between. These data come from a study of technical replicates of blood from a few donors. Sequencing used T cells isolated from PBMCs. The sequence was collected from a human donor in good health. The chain couples TRBV6-6 to TRBJ1-2; D perhaps matches TRBD1 (6 bases). Here the CDR3 DNA reads TGTGCCAGCAGTTACTCGACAGGATACTATGGCTACACCTTC. Residues: CASSYSTGYYGYTF.